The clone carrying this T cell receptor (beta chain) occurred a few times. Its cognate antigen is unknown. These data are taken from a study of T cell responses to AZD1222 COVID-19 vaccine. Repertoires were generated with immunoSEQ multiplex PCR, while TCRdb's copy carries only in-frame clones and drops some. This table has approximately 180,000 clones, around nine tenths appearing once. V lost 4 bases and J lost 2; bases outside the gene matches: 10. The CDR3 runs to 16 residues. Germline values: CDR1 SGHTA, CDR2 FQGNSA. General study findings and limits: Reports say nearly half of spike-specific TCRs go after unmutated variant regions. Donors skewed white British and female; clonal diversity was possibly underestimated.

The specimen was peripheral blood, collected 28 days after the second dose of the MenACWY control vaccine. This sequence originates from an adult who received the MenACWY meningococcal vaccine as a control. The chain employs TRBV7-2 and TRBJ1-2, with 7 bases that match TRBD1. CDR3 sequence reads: CASSSYPGQLNYGYTF. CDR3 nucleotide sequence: TGTGCCAGCAGCTCCTACCCGGGACAGCTGAACTATGGCTACACCTTC.